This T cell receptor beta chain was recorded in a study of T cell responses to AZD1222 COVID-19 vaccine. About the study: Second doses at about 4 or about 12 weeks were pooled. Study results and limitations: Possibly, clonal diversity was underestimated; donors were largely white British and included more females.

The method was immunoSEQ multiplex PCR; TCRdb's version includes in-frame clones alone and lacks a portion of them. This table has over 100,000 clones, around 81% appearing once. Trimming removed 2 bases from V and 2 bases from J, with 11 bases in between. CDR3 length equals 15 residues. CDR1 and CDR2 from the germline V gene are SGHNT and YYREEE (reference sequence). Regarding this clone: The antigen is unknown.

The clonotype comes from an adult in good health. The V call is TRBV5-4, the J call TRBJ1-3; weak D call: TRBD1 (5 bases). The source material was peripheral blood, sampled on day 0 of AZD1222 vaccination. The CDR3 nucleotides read TGTGCCAGCAGCTTAAATTTAGGGGCTGGAAACACCATATATTTT. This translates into CASSLNLGAGNTIYF.